These 8 T cell receptor beta chains came from one sample sequenced in a study of T cell responses to AZD1222 COVID-19 vaccine. Sequencing used immunoSEQ multiplex PCR; TCRdb keeps in-frame clones, though not all of them. The table shows 95,000 or so clones, with approximately 91% occurring only once. Source: peripheral blood, taken 28 days after the second AZD1222 dose. The receptors originated from an adult who received the AZD1222 COVID-19 vaccine.

The chain has TRBV28 and TRBJ1-2; D gene unclear. Germline-derived CDR1 and CDR2 are MDHEN and SYDVKM. The CDR3 runs to 12 residues. The V and J ends lost 0 bases and 7 bases respectively, with 6 bases between them. This chain's CDR3 is CASSLWGFGYTF. The CDR3 DNA follows: TGTGCCAGCAGTTTATGGGGGTTTGGCTACACCTTC.

The genes are TRBV10-2 and TRBJ2-7; no clear D gene. The germline V and J ends were trimmed by 8 bases and 5 bases, with 7 bases remaining between them. This CDR3 comprises 10 residues. Germline assignment: CDR1 WSHSY and CDR2 SAAADI. CDR3 bases: TGCGCCAGCGGGAAGAACGAGCAGTACTTC. Translating gives CASGKNEQYF.

V gene TRBV19 combines with J gene TRBJ2-2; D is ambiguous. Germline assignment: CDR1 LNHDA and CDR2 SQIVND (reference sequence). Between the trimmed V and J ends, which lost 5 bases and 1 base, there was a span of 8 bases. The CDR3 has 14 amino acids. The CDR3 nucleotides are TGTGCCAGTAGTTCGAACATGAACACCGGGGAGCTGTTTTTT. Its translation is CASSSNMNTGELFF.

The CDR3 region has the DNA TGTGCCAGCACGGGAGTAAACACCGGGGAGCTGTTTTTT. Translated, it gives CASTGVNTGELFF. This chain uses TRBV6-5 with TRBJ2-2; TRBD2 might be the D (6 bases). Germline CDR1 and CDR2: MNHEY and SVGAGI. The CDR3 has 13 residues. V dropped 7 bases and J dropped 2 bases, with 8 bases sitting between them.

This clone has a handful of counts. This chain links TRBV12-5 with TRBJ2-1, with TRBD1 matching over 10 bases. This CDR3 spans 15 amino acids. CDR1 is LGHNT and CDR2 is FRNRAP in the germline V gene. V lost 7 bases and J lost 9; bases outside the gene matches: 12. In nucleotides, the CDR3 is TGTGCTAGTGCCATCGGAGGGGGACAGGGGTCTGAGCAGTTCTTC. Protein sequence: CASAIGGGQGSEQFF.

V is TRBV19 and J is TRBJ1-5; D is uncertain. The CDR3 has 15 amino acids. V gave up 7 bases and J gave up 6 bases, with 19 bases separating them. Germline lookup yields CDR1 LNHDA and CDR2 SQIVND (reference sequence). CDR3 bases: TGTGCCAGTAACGCGCTGGTCCCAGGCGGTCAGCCCCAGCATTTT. Its protein is CASNALVPGGQPQHF.

The genes are TRBV3-1 (or the pseudogene TRBV3-2) and TRBJ1-1; 7 bases map to TRBD1. J lost 2 bases, V lost 5 bases, and 8 bases had no gene match. Germline V gives CDR1 LGHDT, CDR2 YNNKEL (reference sequence). The CDR3 is 15 residues long. Here the CDR3 reads CASSATGGGNTEAFF. DNA of the CDR3: TGTGCCAGCAGCGCTACAGGAGGGGGCAACACTGAAGCTTTCTTT.

CDR3 sequence: CASSFSSVGGYEQYF. The DNA for the CDR3 is TGTGCCAGCAGTTTTAGCTCGGTAGGGGGTTACGAGCAGTACTTC. This chain uses TRBV6-6 with TRBJ2-7, with D possibly matching TRBD1 (6 bases). Germline CDR1 and CDR2: MNHNY and SVGAGI (reference sequence). The CDR3 spans 15 residues. V was trimmed by 4 bases and J by 4 bases, leaving 17 bases between them.